The table lists the clone carrying this T cell receptor (beta chain) with a few counts. Its target is unknown. Distinct nucleotide sequences in the sample also encode this CDR3. Trimming removed 0 bases from V and 2 bases from J, with 6 bases in between. Germline CDR1 SGHRS, CDR2 YFSETQ. The CDR3 has 14 amino acids. Each of the sorted populations had a purity greater than 95%. cDNA synthesis used the whole RNA isolate, giving expressed TCRB sequences. Produced via immunoSEQ multiplex PCR; TCRdb's table is partial and in-frame only. The sample includes around 340,000 clones, around 20% of them seen just once. The sample originates from a study of beta chain features in type 1 diabetes. Across the whole study: Investigators examined approximately 100,000,000 sorted cells across all samples. Findings and limits, study-wide: Reduced insertions and increased deletions marked VDJ junctions in type 1 diabetes patients.

The chain is built from TRBV5-1 and TRBJ2-1; D is perhaps TRBD1 (5 bases). The specimen was naive CD4+ T cells from blood. This clonotype was sampled from a woman in her late teens or twenties in good health. The CDR3 here is CASSLAGTYNEQFF. CDR3 sequence (DNA): TGCGCCAGCAGCTTGGCAGGGACCTACAATGAGCAGTTCTTC.